This record covers a single TCR beta chain. This entry comes from a study of regulatory T cells in long-lasting Graves disease. Noted time point: persistent/refractory GD, antithyroid drugs over 5 years with positive TRAb. Scientists built the TCR library using RNA that was extracted from PBMCs. American Thyroid Association guidelines defined Graves' disease diagnosis. Each patient gave approximately 10 milliliters of EDTA-anticoagulated peripheral blood. V was trimmed by 4 bases and J by 6 bases, leaving 17 bases between them. The CDR3 sequence is 15 residues long. CDR1 SEHNR and CDR2 FQNEAQ come from the germline V gene (reference sequence). Construction of TCR beta libraries relied on iRepertoire HTBI primers and on Arm-PCR targeting CDR3 regions. TCRdb called the multiplex PCR reads again in MiXCR, with one record for every CDR3 protein. Seen here are roughly 450,000 distinct CDR3 sequences, 20% to 25% observed once, and the top ten hold around 12%.

Material: peripheral blood mononuclear cells (PBMCs), obtained when the disease was refractory, from a patient treated with antithyroid drugs. The chain employs TRBV7-9 and TRBJ2-3, with D uncertain. This sequence originates from a female donor with Graves disease. CDR3 nucleotide sequence: TGTGCCAGCAGCTCCGCAAAAGGGCTGCGCGATACGCAGTATTTT. This sequence encodes CASSSAKGLRDTQYF.